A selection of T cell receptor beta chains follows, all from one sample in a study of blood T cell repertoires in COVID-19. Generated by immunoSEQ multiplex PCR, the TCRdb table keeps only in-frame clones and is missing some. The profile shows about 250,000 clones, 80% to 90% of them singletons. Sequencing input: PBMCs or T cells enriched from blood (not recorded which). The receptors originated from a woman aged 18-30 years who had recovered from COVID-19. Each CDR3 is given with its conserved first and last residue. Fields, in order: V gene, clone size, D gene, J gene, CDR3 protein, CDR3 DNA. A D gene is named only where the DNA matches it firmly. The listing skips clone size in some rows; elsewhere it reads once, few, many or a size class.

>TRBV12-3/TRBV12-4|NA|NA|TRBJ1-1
CASSFEQNTEAFF
TGTGCCAGCAGTTTTGAGCAGAACACTGAAGCTTTCTTT
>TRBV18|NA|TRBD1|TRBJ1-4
CASSRPTGANEKLFF
TGTGCCAGCTCACGCCCGACAGGGGCTAATGAAAAACTGTTTTTT
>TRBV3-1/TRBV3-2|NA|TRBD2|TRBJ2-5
CASSHSLAGGTQYF
TGTGCCAGCAGCCATTCGCTAGCGGGGGGGACCCAGTACTTC
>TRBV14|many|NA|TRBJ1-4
CASRWRTGTNEKLFF
TGTGCCAGCAGATGGCGGACGGGGACTAATGAAAAACTGTTTTTT
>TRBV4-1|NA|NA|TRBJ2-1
CASSHPDSPNEQFF
TGCGCCAGCAGCCACCCGGACTCCCCGAACGAGCAGTTCTTC
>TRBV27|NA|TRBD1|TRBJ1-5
CASSSHGTGDNQPQHF
TGTGCCAGCAGTTCCCACGGGACAGGGGACAATCAGCCCCAGCATTTT
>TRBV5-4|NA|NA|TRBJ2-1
CASSSRNGYNEQFF
TGTGCCAGCAGCTCTAGGAACGGCTACAATGAGCAGTTCTTC
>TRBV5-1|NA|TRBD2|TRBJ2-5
CASSSGLAGGTETQYF
TGCGCCAGCAGCTCCGGACTAGCGGGGGGGACAGAGACCCAGTACTTC
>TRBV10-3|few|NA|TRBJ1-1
CAISEPGEGAFF
TGTGCCATCAGTGAACCCGGGGAAGGGGCTTTCTTT
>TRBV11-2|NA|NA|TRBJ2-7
CASSLGLPPTYEQYF
TGTGCCAGCAGCTTAGGCCTACCACCGACCTACGAGCAGTACTTC
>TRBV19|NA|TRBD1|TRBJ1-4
CASSLRTGTNEKLFF
TGTGCCAGTAGTCTCCGGACAGGGACTAATGAAAAACTGTTTTTT
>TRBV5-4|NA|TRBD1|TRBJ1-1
CASSSGQQTSEAFF
TGTGCCAGCAGCTCGGGACAGCAAACCTCTGAAGCTTTCTTT
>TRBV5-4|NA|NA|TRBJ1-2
CASSPRSTLDYGYTF
TGTGCCAGCAGCCCCAGGTCCACTTTGGACTATGGCTACACCTTC
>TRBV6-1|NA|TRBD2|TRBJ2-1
CASSAPGLAEGNEQFF
TGTGCCAGCAGTGCCCCGGGACTAGCGGAGGGCAATGAGCAGTTCTTC
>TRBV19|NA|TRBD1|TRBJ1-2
CASSMTGEVRGYTF
TGTGCCAGTAGTATGACAGGGGAAGTCCGTGGCTACACCTTC
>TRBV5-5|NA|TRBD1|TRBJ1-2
CASSLTPGTGGHGYTF
TGTGCCAGCAGCTTGACTCCCGGGACAGGGGGCCATGGCTACACCTTC
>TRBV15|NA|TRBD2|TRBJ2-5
CATSRDLAGAGGTQYF
TGTGCCACCAGCAGAGATCTGGCGGGAGCCGGGGGGACCCAGTACTTC
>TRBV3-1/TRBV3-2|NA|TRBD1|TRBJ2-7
CASSHLGGTGNSYEQYF
TGTGCCAGCAGTCACCTGGGGGGGACAGGGAATTCTTACGAGCAGTACTTC
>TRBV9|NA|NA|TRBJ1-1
CASSVGIERNTEAFF
TGTGCCAGCAGCGTTGGTATAGAGAGGAACACTGAAGCTTTCTTT
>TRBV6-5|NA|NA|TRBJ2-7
CASRRTPSYEQYF
TGTGCCAGCCGCCGGACACCCTCCTACGAGCAGTACTTC
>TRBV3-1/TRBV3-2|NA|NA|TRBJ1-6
CASSQDSQVLSSLHF
TGTGCCAGCAGCCAAGATTCCCAGGTACTCTCTTCCCTCCACTTT
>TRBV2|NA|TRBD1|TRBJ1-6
CASSGTDNSPLHF
TGTGCCAGCTCCGGGACAGATAATTCACCCCTCCACTTT
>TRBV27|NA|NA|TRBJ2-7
CASSPRGYSYEQYF
TGTGCCAGCAGTCCCCGGGGGTACTCCTACGAGCAGTACTTC
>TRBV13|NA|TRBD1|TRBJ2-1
CASRGDSSYNEQFF
TGTGCCAGCAGGGGGGACAGCTCCTACAATGAGCAGTTCTTC
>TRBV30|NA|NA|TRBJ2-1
CAWSGLSRDIPSYNEQFF
TGTGCCTGGAGTGGTCTTTCTCGGGATATTCCCTCCTACAATGAGCAGTTCTTC
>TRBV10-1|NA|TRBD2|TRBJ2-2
CASSDLGLAGGSNTGELFF
TGCGCCAGCAGTGATCTTGGACTAGCGGGGGGGTCGAACACCGGGGAGCTGTTTTTT
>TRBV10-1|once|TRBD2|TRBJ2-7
CASSESTSGGSYEQYF
TGCGCCAGCAGTGAGTCGACTAGCGGAGGCTCCTACGAGCAGTACTTC
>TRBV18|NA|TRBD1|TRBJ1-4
CASSQGQGTARAEKLFF
TGTGCCAGCTCTCAAGGACAGGGGACGGCGAGGGCCGAAAAACTGTTTTTT
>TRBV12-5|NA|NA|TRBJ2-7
CASGFVGVEQYF
TGTGCTAGTGGCTTCGTAGGGGTCGAGCAGTACTTC
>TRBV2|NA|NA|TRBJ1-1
CASGGEMNTEAFF
TGTGCCAGCGGGGGGGAAATGAACACTGAAGCTTTCTTT
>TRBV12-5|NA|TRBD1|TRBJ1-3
CASGWGTGLRSGNTIYF
TGTGCTAGTGGCTGGGGGACAGGCCTCCGCTCTGGAAACACCATATATTTT
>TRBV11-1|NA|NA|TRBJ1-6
CASRQGWGSPLHF
TGTGCCAGCAGACAGGGTTGGGGTTCACCCCTCCACTTT
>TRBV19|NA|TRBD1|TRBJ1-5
CASSPDRGPNQPQHF
TGTGCCAGTAGTCCGGACAGGGGCCCCAATCAGCCCCAGCATTTT
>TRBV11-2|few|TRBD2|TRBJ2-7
CASRIAGGPEQYF
TGTGCCAGCAGAATAGCGGGGGGACCCGAGCAGTACTTC
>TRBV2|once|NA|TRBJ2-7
CASRMYYEQYF
TGTGCCAGCAGAATGTACTACGAGCAGTACTTC
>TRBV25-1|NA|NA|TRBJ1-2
CASSGTVNTAGYTF
TGTGCCAGCAGTGGAACCGTCAATACCGCGGGCTACACCTTC
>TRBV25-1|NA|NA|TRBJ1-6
CASSPGQNNSPLHF
TGTGCCAGCAGTCCGGGACAAAATAATTCACCCCTCCACTTT
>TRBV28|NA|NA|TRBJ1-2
CATDGGYGYTF
TGTGCCACCGACGGGGGATATGGCTACACCTTC
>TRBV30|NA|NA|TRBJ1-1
CAWSQGWGTEAFF
TGTGCCTGGAGTCAGGGCTGGGGCACTGAAGCTTTCTTT
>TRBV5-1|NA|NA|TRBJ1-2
CASSLGTENGYTF
TGCGCCAGCAGCTTGGGGACAGAGAATGGCTACACCTTC
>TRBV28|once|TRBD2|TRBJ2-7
CASRDPLGGDSYEQYF
TGTGCCAGCAGAGACCCCCTTGGGGGGGACTCCTACGAGCAGTACTTC
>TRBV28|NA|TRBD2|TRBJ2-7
CASRPTSGGSYEQYF
TGTGCCAGCAGGCCGACTAGCGGGGGATCCTACGAGCAGTACTTC
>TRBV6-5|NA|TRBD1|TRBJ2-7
CASRGQGGTYEQYF
TGTGCCAGCAGGGGACAGGGGGGCACCTACGAGCAGTACTTC
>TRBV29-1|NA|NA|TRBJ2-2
CSVEVSGGIGELFF
TGCAGCGTTGAAGTTAGTGGGGGGATAGGGGAGCTGTTTTTT
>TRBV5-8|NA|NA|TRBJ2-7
CASSLGQYYEQYF
TGTGCCAGCAGCTTGGGACAGTACTACGAGCAGTACTTC
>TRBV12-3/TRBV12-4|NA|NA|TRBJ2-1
CASSQPGVGQFF
TGTGCCAGCAGTCAACCAGGGGTCGGACAGTTCTTC
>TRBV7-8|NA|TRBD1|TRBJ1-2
CASSLTRDSLYGYTF
TGTGCCAGCAGCCTCACCCGGGACAGCCTCTATGGCTACACCTTC
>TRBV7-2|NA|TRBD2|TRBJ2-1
CASSLELAGASSYNEQFF
TGTGCCAGCAGCTTAGAACTAGCGGGGGCGAGCTCCTACAATGAGCAGTTCTTC
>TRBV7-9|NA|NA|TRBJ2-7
CASSAFREEGNLEQYF
TGTGCCAGCAGCGCATTCCGGGAAGAGGGTAACTTGGAGCAGTACTTC
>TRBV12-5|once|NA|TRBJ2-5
CASGLETQYF
TGTGCTAGTGGCCTTGAGACCCAGTACTTC
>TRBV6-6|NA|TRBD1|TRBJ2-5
CASRLTGGSETQYF
TGTGCCAGCAGACTCACAGGGGGCTCAGAGACCCAGTACTTC
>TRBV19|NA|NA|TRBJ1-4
CATRGSGRLTNEKLFF
TGTGCCACCAGGGGTTCCGGACGGCTAACTAATGAAAAACTGTTTTTT
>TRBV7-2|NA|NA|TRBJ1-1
CASTLITHRDPLEAFF
TGTGCCAGCACCCTCATTACCCACAGGGACCCCCTTGAAGCTTTCTTT
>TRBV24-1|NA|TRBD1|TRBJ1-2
CATSDRTGDGYTF
TGTGCCACCAGTGATCGGACAGGGGACGGCTACACCTTC
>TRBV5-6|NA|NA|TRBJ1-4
CASSHSGVISATNEKLFF
TGTGCCAGCAGCCACTCGGGGGTGATTTCTGCAACTAATGAAAAACTGTTTTTT
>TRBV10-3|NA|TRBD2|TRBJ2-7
CAISDPSGLAGGLEQYF
TGTGCCATCAGTGATCCCTCGGGCCTAGCGGGGGGTTTAGAGCAGTACTTC
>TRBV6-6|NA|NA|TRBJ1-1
CASSYGGLTEAFF
TGTGCCAGCAGTTACGGTGGCTTGACTGAAGCTTTCTTT